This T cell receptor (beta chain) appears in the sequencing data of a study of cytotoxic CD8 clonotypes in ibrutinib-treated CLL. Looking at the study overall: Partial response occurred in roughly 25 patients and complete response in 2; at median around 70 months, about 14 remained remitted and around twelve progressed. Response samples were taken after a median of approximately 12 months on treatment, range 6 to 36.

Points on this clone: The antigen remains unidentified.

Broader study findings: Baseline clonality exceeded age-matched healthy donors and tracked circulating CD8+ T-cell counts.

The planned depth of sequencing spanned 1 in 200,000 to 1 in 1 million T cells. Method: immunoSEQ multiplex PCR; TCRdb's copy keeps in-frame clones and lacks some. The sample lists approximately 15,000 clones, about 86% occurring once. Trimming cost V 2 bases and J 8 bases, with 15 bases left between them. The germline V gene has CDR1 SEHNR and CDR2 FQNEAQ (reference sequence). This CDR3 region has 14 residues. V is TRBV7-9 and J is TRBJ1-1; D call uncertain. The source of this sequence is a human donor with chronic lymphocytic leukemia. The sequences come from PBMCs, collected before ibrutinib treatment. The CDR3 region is CASSLSAWTKEAFF. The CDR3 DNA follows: TGTGCCAGCAGCTTATCGGCCTGGACTAAGGAAGCTTTCTTT.